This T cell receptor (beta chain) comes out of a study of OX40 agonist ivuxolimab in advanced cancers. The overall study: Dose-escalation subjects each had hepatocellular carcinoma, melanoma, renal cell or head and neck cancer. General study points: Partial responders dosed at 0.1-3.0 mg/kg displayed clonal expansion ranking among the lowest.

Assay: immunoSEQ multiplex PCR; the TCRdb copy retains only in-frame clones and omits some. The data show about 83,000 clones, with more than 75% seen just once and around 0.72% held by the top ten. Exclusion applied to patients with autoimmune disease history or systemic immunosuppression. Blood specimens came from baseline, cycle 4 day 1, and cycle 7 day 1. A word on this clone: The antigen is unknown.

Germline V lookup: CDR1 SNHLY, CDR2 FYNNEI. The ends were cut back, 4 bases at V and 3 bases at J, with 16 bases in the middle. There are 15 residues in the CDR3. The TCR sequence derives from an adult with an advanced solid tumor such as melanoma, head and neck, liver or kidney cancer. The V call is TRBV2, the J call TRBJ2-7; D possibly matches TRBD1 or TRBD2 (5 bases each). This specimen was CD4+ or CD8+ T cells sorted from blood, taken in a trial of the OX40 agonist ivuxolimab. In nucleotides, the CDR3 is TGTGCCAGCAGTGGAGGGGCAGGCGCCTACTACGAGCAGTACTTC. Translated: CASSGGAGAYYEQYF.